These T cell receptor beta chains were read from a single sample in a study of T cells in Graves' hyperthyroidism and ophthalmopathy. TCRdb independently ran MiXCR on the multiplex PCR reads; one entry per CDR3 protein. The top ten clones hold around 4.5% of a sample with around 610,000 distinct CDR3 sequences, roughly 15% of them seen once. The sequenced sample consisted of blood. These receptors were collected from a woman aged 40 to 55 with Graves' ophthalmopathy. Each CDR3 is given with its conserved first and last residue. Fields, in order: D gene, clone size, V gene, J gene, CDR3 DNA, CDR3 protein. D genes are given only for firm matches. Size tells how often a clone was seen (once, few, many) or the class of an expanded clone, and some rows leave it out.

-	many	TRBV28	TRBJ1-5	TGTGCCAGCAGGGAGTCAGGGGTGGGCAATCAGCCCCAGCATTTT	CASRESGVGNQPQHF
-	many	TRBV11-2	TRBJ1-2	TGTGCCAGCAGCTCAAACATGGATGGCTACACCTTC	CASSSNMDGYTF
-	many	TRBV7-3	TRBJ2-5	TGTGCCAGCAGTTTAGGGAGTCAAGAGACCCAGTACTTC	CASSLGSQETQYF
TRBD2	-	TRBV6-1	TRBJ2-2	TGTGCCAACACGACTAGCCCGAGGACCGGGGAGCTGTTTTTT	CANTTSPRTGELFF
-	-	TRBV5-1	TRBJ2-7	TGCGCCAGCAGCCGCAGCCGTTACGAGCAGTACTTC	CASSRSRYEQYF
-	many	TRBV6-2/TRBV6-3	TRBJ1-5	TGTGCCAGCAGTTACTTTGGGAATAGCAATCAGCCCCAGCATTTT	CASSYFGNSNQPQHF
TRBD2	few	TRBV30	TRBJ2-2	TGTGCCTGGACCGGTTTGCCGGGGGGGCCCCTGAGAACCGGGGAGCTGTTTTTT	CAWTGLPGGPLRTGELFF
TRBD1	many	TRBV28	TRBJ1-1	TGTGCCAGCAGCCGACTGACAGGGACTGAAGCTTTCTTT	CASSRLTGTEAFF
-	many	TRBV20-1	TRBJ2-2	TGCAGTGCTACATTCCAGACTCCGAACACCGGGGAGCTGTTTTTT	CSATFQTPNTGELFF
TRBD1	many	TRBV27	TRBJ1-3	TGTGCCAGCAGTTCCCGACAGGGGGCGGATGGAAACACCATATATTTT	CASSSRQGADGNTIYF
-	many	TRBV15	TRBJ2-7	TGTGCCACCAGCAGCGGGGGGCACACCTACGAGCAGTACTTC	CATSSGGHTYEQYF
TRBD1	many	TRBV6-2/TRBV6-3	TRBJ1-5	TGTGCCAGCAGTTACACACAGGGGGCTGGGAGCAATCAGCCCCAGCATTTT	CASSYTQGAGSNQPQHF
-	many	TRBV28	TRBJ2-2	TGTGCCAGCAGTTTATCTAGGGGCACCGGGGAGCTGTTTTTT	CASSLSRGTGELFF
TRBD2	-	TRBV20-1	TRBJ2-5	TGCAGTGCTAGCCTATGGGGGGAGGGGACTCAAGAGACCCAGTACTTC	CSASLWGEGTQETQYF
-	many	TRBV30	TRBJ1-1	TGTGCCTGGAGTAGGGCAGGTGAACCGAACACTGAAGCTTTCTTT	CAWSRAGEPNTEAFF
TRBD2	many	TRBV10-3	TRBJ2-7	TGTGCCATCAGTGCAGCTAGCGGGACGGTAGGGGAGCAGTACTTC	CAISAASGTVGEQYF
-	many	TRBV12-5	TRBJ1-5	TGTGCTAGTGGTTCGTATAGCAATCAGCCCCAGCATTTT	CASGSYSNQPQHF
-	few	TRBV7-2	TRBJ2-7	TGTGCCAGCAGCTTGGTGGGGGTCCACAAGCAGTACTTC	CASSLVGVHKQYF
-	many	TRBV28	TRBJ2-7	TGTGCCAGCAGTTTTCCAGGGAACCCCTACGAGCAGTACTTC	CASSFPGNPYEQYF
TRBD1	many	TRBV7-3	TRBJ1-1	TGTGCCAGCAGCCAAGGGACAGGGGGTGAAGGCACTGAAGCTTTCTTT	CASSQGTGGEGTEAFF
-	many	TRBV2	TRBJ2-2	TGTGCCAGCAGCCGAGGGGGAGATCCCGCCGGGGAGCTGTTTTTT	CASSRGGDPAGELFF
-	many	TRBV15	TRBJ2-7	TGTGCCACCAGCAGAGGCTCGACTATTTCCTACGAGCAGTACTTC	CATSRGSTISYEQYF
-	many	TRBV19	TRBJ1-1	TGTGCCAGTAGTGCAAGATACACTGAAGCTTTCTTT	CASSARYTEAFF
-	many	TRBV28	TRBJ1-2	TGTGCCAGCAGTTTAGGGACGGCAGCAATTACTGGCTATGGCTACACCTTC	CASSLGTAAITGYGYTF
-	many	TRBV29-1	TRBJ2-7	TGCAGCGTTGTTCCACGTGGGTCCTACGAGCAGTACTTC	CSVVPRGSYEQYF
-	-	TRBV20-1	TRBJ2-7	TGCAGTGCTAGTCAGAGCAGGGGTCTCTACGAGCAGTACTTC	CSASQSRGLYEQYF
TRBD1	few	TRBV4-2	TRBJ2-2	TGTGCCAGCAGCCGAGGGACAGAGAACACCGGGGAGCTGTTTTTT	CASSRGTENTGELFF
-	few	TRBV3-1	TRBJ2-7	TGTGCCAGCAGCCTCGACCACTACGAGCAGTACTTC	CASSLDHYEQYF
-	many	TRBV29-1	TRBJ1-2	TGCAGCGTTGATACCCTCCAGGGTCCGGGAGGCTACACCTTC	CSVDTLQGPGGYTF
-	many	TRBV28	TRBJ2-7	TGTGCCAGCAACCCTAAAGGGGCCAGCTCCTACGAGCAGTACTTC	CASNPKGASSYEQYF
-	many	TRBV6-2/TRBV6-3	TRBJ1-1	TGTGCCAGCAGTTCGCGGACGGGAGGGAGCACTGAAGCTTTCTTT	CASSSRTGGSTEAFF
TRBD1	many	TRBV11-2	TRBJ1-1	TGTGCCAGCAGCCACGCGACGATGAGGGGGCAAGACACTGAAGCTTTCTTT	CASSHATMRGQDTEAFF
TRBD1	few	TRBV5-1	TRBJ2-4	TGCGCCAGCAGCTTTCTCCCGGGACAGGAAAACATTCAGTACTTC	CASSFLPGQENIQYF
-	many	TRBV12-3/TRBV12-4	TRBJ1-5	TGTGCCAGCAGTTTGACTTTTCCCTCTAATCAGCCCCAGCATTTT	CASSLTFPSNQPQHF
-	-	TRBV5-1	TRBJ1-3	TGCGCCAGCAGCTTAGAAGGGGACGGAAACACCATATATTTT	CASSLEGDGNTIYF
-	many	TRBV12-3/TRBV12-4	TRBJ1-2	TGTGCCAGCAGTAGGGACGGAGACTATGGCTACACCTTC	CASSRDGDYGYTF
TRBD2	many	TRBV4-1	TRBJ2-2	TGCGCCAGCTCCCACGGGACTAATACCGGGGAGCTGTTTTTT	CASSHGTNTGELFF
-	many	TRBV24-1	TRBJ2-2	TGTGCCACCAGTGATTATGGGGGTATCACCGGGGAGCTGTTTTTT	CATSDYGGITGELFF
TRBD1	-	TRBV29-1	TRBJ2-1	TGCAGCCTGAGGGGGCCCGGTGGGAATGAGCAGTTCTTC	CSLRGPGGNEQFF
TRBD2	-	TRBV20-1	TRBJ2-7	TGCAGTGCTAGAGCGGGACTAGCAGGCTACGAGCAGTACTTC	CSARAGLAGYEQYF
-	few	TRBV14	TRBJ2-2	TGTGCCAGCAGCCAAAATAGCGGCGCGAACACCGGGGAGCTGTTTTTT	CASSQNSGANTGELFF
-	many	TRBV29-1	TRBJ2-7	TGCAGCGTTGGGAGAGCGGGCAACGAGCAGTACTTC	CSVGRAGNEQYF
-	many	TRBV27	TRBJ1-2	TGTGCCAGCAGTATTAGGGCCAACGCTCTCTATGGCTACACCTTC	CASSIRANALYGYTF
-	once	TRBV11-2	TRBJ1-5	TGTGCCAGCAGCCGCTCAGGGGCTGGTCAGCCCCAGCATTTT	CASSRSGAGQPQHF
-	few	TRBV2	TRBJ2-5	TGTGCCAGCAGTGAAACGGGGCACGAGACCCAGTACTTC	CASSETGHETQYF
-	many	TRBV12-3/TRBV12-4	TRBJ2-2	TGTGCCAGCAGTTTAGAAGGCAGGTCCACCGGGGAGCTGTTTTTT	CASSLEGRSTGELFF
-	many	TRBV27	TRBJ1-6	TGTGCCAGCAGGTTTGCTAATTCACCCCTCCACTTT	CASRFANSPLHF